A single sample is the source of the 17 T cell receptor beta chains below, sequenced in a study of CD8+ T cells in alopecia areata. The treatment is: oral pan-JAK inhibitor, 5-10 mg twice daily. Sequencing used cDNA as its template, made by extracting RNA and reverse transcribing it. Profiling relied on immunoSEQ multiplex PCR, and the TCRdb table lists in-frame clones only, not all of them. Altogether tens of thousands of clones are present, less than 70% being singletons, with the ten largest covering under 25%. The sample here was CD8+ T cells sorted from blood, taken at week 4, from a patient treated with tofacitinib. The source of these receptors is a human donor with alopecia areata.

The DNA of the CDR3 is TGTGCCAGCAGCTTAGGGACAGGGGGAAGTGAAAAACTGTTTTTT. It translates to CASSLGTGGSEKLFF. V usage is TRBV7-6 and J usage is TRBJ1-4; TRBD1 matches 10 bases. V lost 1 base and J lost 7; bases outside the gene matches: 3. The CDR3 contains 15 residues. Germline CDR1 SGHVS, CDR2 FNYEAQ.

The rearrangement links TRBV2 to TRBJ2-4; TRBD1 matches at 10 bases. The CDR3 has 16 amino acids. Germline V CDR1 and CDR2: SNHLY, FYNNEI. With V trimmed by 6 bases and J by 2 bases, 7 bases remained unmatched. In DNA form, the CDR3 reads TGTGCCAGCAGCGGGAGACAGGGGGCGACCAAAAACATTCAGTACTTC. As protein: CASSGRQGATKNIQYF.

V gene TRBV9 combines with J gene TRBJ2-2; the D is unclear. CDR1 and CDR2 from the germline V gene are SGDLS and YYNGEE. The CDR3 is 14 amino acids. V was pared by 0 bases and J by 4 bases, with 7 bases between. CDR3 loop: CASSVAERTGELFF. CDR3 nucleotides: TGTGCCAGCAGCGTAGCTGAACGCACCGGGGAGCTGTTTTTT. Looking up the rest from reference TRBV9 and TRBJ2-2 gives the full variable domain: DSGVTQTPKHLITATGQRVTLRCSPRSGDLSVYWYQQSLDQGLQFLIQYYNGEERAKGNILERFSAQQFPDLHSELNLSSLELGDSALYFCASSVAERTGELFFGEGSRLTVL.

The V call is TRBV29-1, the J call TRBJ2-7; D is perhaps TRBD1 (7 bases). This CDR3 contains 15 residues. Germline V gives CDR1 SQVTM, CDR2 ANQGSEA. V gave up 2 bases and J gave up 0 bases, with 14 bases separating them. The CDR3 DNA follows: TGCAGCGTTGAAACAGGGGACGGGAGCTCCTACGAGCAGTACTTC. It codes for CSVETGDGSSYEQYF.

The rearrangement uses TRBV29-1 and TRBJ1-2; tentative D call: TRBD1 (5 bases). The V end lost 6 bases, the J end lost 12 bases, and 20 bases lay between the germline ends. CDR1 and CDR2 (germline): SQVTM, ANQGSEA. The CDR3 totals 12 residues. CDR3 in DNA: TGCAGCGTGCCGGGACGGTCCTCTTCGGACACCTTC. Protein product: CSVPGRSSSDTF.

J is TRBJ1-5 and V is TRBV10-3, with 7 bases identical to TRBD1. The CDR3 sequence is 17 residues long. CDR1 and CDR2 from the germline V gene are ENHRY and SYGVKD. After removal of 6 bases from V and 0 bases from J, the junction contained 11 bases not matched to a gene. Here the CDR3 reads CAISATGQVHSNQPQHF. In DNA form, the CDR3 reads TGTGCCATCAGCGCCACCGGACAGGTCCATAGCAATCAGCCCCAGCATTTT.

The CDR3 spells CAWSATSGGTDTQYF. Written as DNA, the CDR3 is TGTGCCTGGAGTGCGACTAGCGGGGGGACAGATACGCAGTATTTT. The chain employs TRBV30 and TRBJ2-3, with 13 bases that match TRBD2. The CDR3 covers 15 residues. V shed 1 base and J 3 bases; nucleotides not matched to a gene: 1. CDR1 and CDR2 (germline): GTSNPN, SVGIG (reference sequence).

This clone was seen only a few times. The J gene is TRBJ2-1, the V gene TRBV13; 7 bases are a match to TRBD2. The germline V gene has CDR1 PRHDT and CDR2 FYEKMQ (reference sequence). The CDR3 covers 15 residues. Trimming removed 4 bases from V and 8 bases from J; junction bases left unmatched: 11. The CDR3 here is CASSSGLEGIDEQFF. The CDR3 nucleotides read TGTGCCAGCAGCTCAGGACTAGAGGGGATCGATGAGCAGTTCTTC.

This clone turned up a few times. This chain links TRBV29-1 with TRBJ1-2, with a weak D call TRBD1 (6 bases). The V end lost 3 bases, the J end lost 8 bases, and 16 bases lay between the germline ends. The CDR3 runs 13 residues. Germline CDR1 is SQVTM and CDR2 is ANQGSEA. The CDR3 DNA is TGCAGCGTTGATCGGCAGGGGAAGATCGGCTACACCTTC. It is translated as CSVDRQGKIGYTF.

The rearrangement uses TRBV9 and TRBJ2-3, with TRBD2 matching 12 bases. Looked up from germline, CDR1 is SGDLS and CDR2 is YYNGEE. V was clipped by 4 bases and J by 2 bases; unmatched bases: 5. The CDR3 covers 16 residues. CDR3 nucleotide sequence: TGTGCCAGCAGCACAACTAGCGGGGGGATCACAGATACGCAGTATTTT. Its translation is CASSTTSGGITDTQYF. The whole variable domain, remainder taken from reference TRBV9 and TRBJ2-3, is DSGVTQTPKHLITATGQRVTLRCSPRSGDLSVYWYQQSLDQGLQFLIQYYNGEERAKGNILERFSAQQFPDLHSELNLSSLELGDSALYFCASSTTSGGITDTQYFGPGTRLTVL.

Remarks on this clone: The junction does not match germline at one end; this may be a read error. This chain joins TRBV11-2 and TRBJ2-7, with a weak D call TRBD2 (6 bases). Germline CDR1 reads SGHAT; CDR2 reads FQNNGV. The CDR3 runs to 14 residues. This CDR3 is CASSQVADSYEQYF. Here the CDR3 DNA reads TGCGCCAGCAGCCAAGTAGCGGACTCCTACGAGCAGTACTTC.

This chain links TRBV29-1 with TRBJ2-1, with 7 bases lining up with TRBD1. Germline CDR1 reads SQVTM; CDR2 reads ANQGSEA. This CDR3 has 14 residues. Trimming removed 7 bases from V and 1 base from J; junction bases left unmatched: 7. The CDR3 reads CSATGDPSYNEQFF. CDR3 nucleotide sequence: TGCAGCGCCACAGGGGACCCTTCCTACAATGAGCAGTTCTTC.

V and J are TRBV15 and TRBJ2-2, with TRBD2 matching 13 bases. Germline V CDR1 and CDR2: LNHNV, YYDKDF (reference sequence). The junction had 6 bases not matched to a gene; V was cut back by 4 bases and J by 7 bases. The CDR3 extends over 16 amino acids. CDR3 bases: TGTGCCACCAGCACCGGACTAGCGGGGGCGGACGGGGAGCTGTTTTTT. Protein sequence: CATSTGLAGADGELFF.

This clone was observed a few times. This rearrangement joins TRBV4-3 to TRBJ2-1; tentative D call: TRBD1 (6 bases). The germline CDR1 and CDR2 sequences are LGHNA and YSLEER. Trimming took 1 base from V and 13 from J, leaving 17 bases between them. The CDR3 has 14 residues. As DNA, the CDR3 is TGCGCCAGCAGCCAAGGGATTGGGGGCCGGCTACAGTTCTTC. It translates to CASSQGIGGRLQFF.

The chain carries TRBV7-9 and TRBJ2-3; D is uncertain. V lost 4 bases and J lost 3, with 14 bases in between. This CDR3 is 15 amino acids long. The germline V gene encodes CDR1 SEHNR and CDR2 FQNEAQ (reference sequence). CDR3 sequence (DNA): TGTGCCAGCAGCTCCTCACAGTCGATAACAGATACGCAGTATTTT. It specifies CASSSSQSITDTQYF.

V and J are TRBV30 and TRBJ2-7; D is undetermined. The V end was cut by 3 bases, the J end by 7 bases, with 10 bases between. In germline, CDR1 is GTSNPN, CDR2 SVGIG (reference sequence). The CDR3 has 11 residues. CDR3 sequence (DNA): TGTGCCTGGAGCGATACCATGGAGCAGTACTTC. It is translated as CAWSDTMEQYF.

This sequence joins TRBV29-1 and TRBJ1-2; D possibly corresponds to TRBD1 (5 bases). Germline V gene lookup returns CDR1 SQVTM and CDR2 ANQGSEA. This CDR3 is 12 amino acids long. Between the trimmed V and J ends, which lost 6 bases and 3 bases, there was a span of 11 bases. DNA of the CDR3: TGCAGCGTCCGGACACACGACTATGGCTACACCTTC. Translated: CSVRTHDYGYTF.